This is a list of T cell receptor beta chains from one sample in a study of T cell responses to AZD1222 COVID-19 vaccine. Sequencing used immunoSEQ multiplex PCR; TCRdb keeps in-frame clones, though not all of them. The table shows around 79,000 clones, with around nine tenths occurring only once. Sequenced here: peripheral blood, sampled on day 0 of AZD1222 vaccination. The receptors come from an adult in good health. CDR3s include the opening cysteine and the closing phenylalanine or tryptophan. The D gene is left open where the match is weak. Not every row has a clone size; where given, it reads once, few, many or a size class.

J gene: TRBJ2-1; clone size: NA; V gene: TRBV6-1; D gene: NA; CDR3 protein: CASSDGTLVSSYNEQFF; CDR3 DNA: TGTGCCAGCAGTGACGGGACCCTCGTGAGTTCCTACAATGAGCAGTTCTTC
J gene: TRBJ2-1; clone size: medium-sized; V gene: TRBV6-4; D gene: NA; CDR3 protein: CASSDKPEAYNEQFF; CDR3 DNA: TGTGCCAGCAGTGACAAACCGGAGGCCTACAATGAGCAGTTCTTC
J gene: TRBJ1-1; clone size: NA; V gene: TRBV7-2; D gene: NA; CDR3 protein: CASSWGRTEAFF; CDR3 DNA: TGTGCCAGCAGTTGGGGAAGGACTGAAGCTTTCTTT
J gene: TRBJ2-3; clone size: NA; V gene: TRBV27; D gene: NA; CDR3 protein: CASNSGTDTQYF; CDR3 DNA: TGTGCCAGCAACTCCGGCACAGATACGCAGTATTTT
J gene: TRBJ2-1; clone size: NA; V gene: TRBV14; D gene: TRBD2; CDR3 protein: CASRTSGGNEQFF; CDR3 DNA: TGTGCCAGCAGAACTAGCGGGGGGAATGAGCAGTTCTTC
J gene: TRBJ2-1; clone size: NA; V gene: TRBV19; D gene: TRBD2; CDR3 protein: CASSTKREFVSYEQFF; CDR3 DNA: TGTGCCAGTAGTACGAAGCGGGAGTTTGTATCGTATGAGCAGTTCTTC
J gene: TRBJ1-5; clone size: NA; V gene: TRBV12-3/TRBV12-4; D gene: NA; CDR3 protein: CATSEQNFQPQHF; CDR3 DNA: TGTGCCACCTCGGAGCAAAATTTCCAGCCCCAGCATTTT
J gene: TRBJ1-4; clone size: NA; V gene: TRBV19; D gene: NA; CDR3 protein: CASRELGRGGSNEKLFF; CDR3 DNA: TGTGCCAGTAGAGAGTTGGGAAGGGGCGGATCTAATGAAAAACTGTTTTTT
J gene: TRBJ2-7; clone size: few; V gene: TRBV19; D gene: TRBD1; CDR3 protein: CASSHRGTGGHEQYF; CDR3 DNA: TGTGCCAGTAGCCATAGGGGGACAGGGGGTCACGAGCAGTACTTC
J gene: TRBJ2-5; clone size: NA; V gene: TRBV11-3; D gene: NA; CDR3 protein: CASSSGHQETQYF; CDR3 DNA: TGTGCCAGCAGCTCGGGCCACCAAGAGACCCAGTACTTC
J gene: TRBJ2-3; clone size: NA; V gene: TRBV12-5; D gene: NA; CDR3 protein: CASGLGGLPSTDTQYF; CDR3 DNA: TGTGCTAGTGGTTTGGGGGGACTGCCCAGCACAGATACGCAGTATTTT
J gene: TRBJ2-7; clone size: NA; V gene: TRBV5-1; D gene: TRBD2; CDR3 protein: CASSFGNSGSLYEQYF; CDR3 DNA: TGCGCCAGCAGCTTTGGAAATAGCGGGAGTCTCTACGAGCAGTACTTC
J gene: TRBJ2-2; clone size: NA; V gene: TRBV7-3; D gene: NA; CDR3 protein: CASSLTPGSPTGELFF; CDR3 DNA: TGTGCCAGCAGCTTAACGCCGGGCTCCCCAACCGGGGAGCTGTTTTTT
J gene: TRBJ1-6; clone size: NA; V gene: TRBV6-5; D gene: TRBD1; CDR3 protein: CASRRGQGSFPLHF; CDR3 DNA: TGTGCCAGCCGGAGAGGACAGGGGTCGTTTCCCCTCCACTTT
J gene: TRBJ2-2; clone size: NA; V gene: TRBV7-6; D gene: NA; CDR3 protein: CASSLSPTNTGELFF; CDR3 DNA: TGTGCCAGCAGCTTATCCCCAACGAACACCGGGGAGCTGTTTTTT
J gene: TRBJ2-1; clone size: NA; V gene: TRBV9; D gene: NA; CDR3 protein: CASSVAGLSGPEQFF; CDR3 DNA: TGTGCCAGCAGCGTAGCTGGACTATCGGGGCCTGAGCAGTTCTTC
J gene: TRBJ2-1; clone size: NA; V gene: TRBV7-6; D gene: TRBD2; CDR3 protein: CASSLNLLAEQFF; CDR3 DNA: TGTGCCAGCAGCTTAAACTTACTAGCGGAGCAGTTCTTC
J gene: TRBJ2-1; clone size: NA; V gene: TRBV4-1; D gene: TRBD2; CDR3 protein: CASSQESGRGEQFF; CDR3 DNA: TGCGCCAGCAGCCAAGAGAGCGGGAGGGGAGAGCAGTTCTTC
J gene: TRBJ1-2; clone size: NA; V gene: TRBV7-2; D gene: TRBD1; CDR3 protein: CASSSQGGGYGYTF; CDR3 DNA: TGTGCCAGCAGCTCCCAGGGGGGTGGATATGGCTACACCTTC
J gene: TRBJ1-1; clone size: NA; V gene: TRBV5-1; D gene: NA; CDR3 protein: CASSLDFGNTEAFF; CDR3 DNA: TGCGCCAGCAGCTTGGATTTTGGCAACACTGAAGCTTTCTTT
J gene: TRBJ2-7; clone size: NA; V gene: TRBV2; D gene: NA; CDR3 protein: CASRAGQLYEQYF; CDR3 DNA: TGTGCCAGCAGGGCGGGACAACTCTACGAGCAGTACTTC
J gene: TRBJ2-5; clone size: NA; V gene: TRBV18; D gene: NA; CDR3 protein: CASSPGVRLEETQYF; CDR3 DNA: TGTGCCAGCTCACCAGGTGTGAGACTAGAGGAGACCCAGTACTTC
J gene: TRBJ2-2; clone size: NA; V gene: TRBV9; D gene: NA; CDR3 protein: CASSVNGENTGELFF; CDR3 DNA: TGTGCCAGCAGCGTAAACGGGGAGAACACCGGGGAGCTGTTTTTT
J gene: TRBJ1-5; clone size: NA; V gene: TRBV7-2; D gene: NA; CDR3 protein: CASSLARQPNQPQHF; CDR3 DNA: TGTGCCAGCAGCTTAGCGAGACAACCGAATCAGCCCCAGCATTTT
J gene: TRBJ2-1; clone size: NA; V gene: TRBV15; D gene: NA; CDR3 protein: CATSRISGTSYNEQFF; CDR3 DNA: TGTGCCACCAGCAGAATTAGCGGAACCTCCTACAATGAGCAGTTCTTC
J gene: TRBJ1-5; clone size: NA; V gene: TRBV5-1; D gene: TRBD1; CDR3 protein: CAGSGGVIGQPQHF; CDR3 DNA: TGCGCCGGGTCAGGGGGGGTAATAGGTCAGCCCCAGCATTTT
J gene: TRBJ2-1; clone size: NA; V gene: TRBV6-5; D gene: NA; CDR3 protein: CASRRRGSGNEQFF; CDR3 DNA: TGTGCCAGCAGGAGGAGGGGGTCGGGGAATGAGCAGTTCTTC
J gene: TRBJ1-4; clone size: NA; V gene: TRBV7-8; D gene: TRBD1; CDR3 protein: CASSPGDRPNLEKLFF; CDR3 DNA: TGTGCCAGCAGCCCCGGGGACAGACCGAATTTGGAAAAACTGTTTTTT
J gene: TRBJ1-2; clone size: NA; V gene: TRBV12-3/TRBV12-4; D gene: NA; CDR3 protein: CASSLGDHGYTF; CDR3 DNA: TGTGCCAGCAGTTTAGGGGACCATGGCTACACCTTC
J gene: TRBJ1-1; clone size: NA; V gene: TRBV6-5; D gene: NA; CDR3 protein: CASRSREQGITEAFF; CDR3 DNA: TGTGCCAGCAGGAGTCGGGAGCAAGGGATCACTGAAGCTTTCTTT
J gene: TRBJ1-4; clone size: NA; V gene: TRBV9; D gene: TRBD1; CDR3 protein: CASSVGTGAEKLFF; CDR3 DNA: TGTGCCAGCAGCGTCGGGACAGGGGCAGAAAAACTGTTTTTT
J gene: TRBJ2-3; clone size: NA; V gene: TRBV5-1; D gene: TRBD2; CDR3 protein: CASSLSGGRAGDTQYF; CDR3 DNA: TGCGCCAGCAGCTTAAGTGGCGGGAGGGCCGGAGATACGCAGTATTTT
J gene: TRBJ2-1; clone size: few; V gene: TRBV20-1; D gene: NA; CDR3 protein: CSAPDPTQFF; CDR3 DNA: TGCAGTGCGCCGGACCCGACGCAGTTCTTC
J gene: TRBJ1-2; clone size: NA; V gene: TRBV2; D gene: NA; CDR3 protein: CASSQVGRNYGYTF; CDR3 DNA: TGTGCCAGCAGTCAGGTGGGCAGGAACTATGGCTACACCTTC
J gene: TRBJ2-1; clone size: NA; V gene: TRBV5-1; D gene: TRBD2; CDR3 protein: CASRGGTSDYNEQFF; CDR3 DNA: TGCGCCAGCAGAGGTGGCACTAGCGACTACAATGAGCAGTTCTTC
J gene: TRBJ2-7; clone size: NA; V gene: TRBV6-5; D gene: NA; CDR3 protein: CASSPRRRTYEQYF; CDR3 DNA: TGTGCCAGCAGTCCCCGCCGTAGAACCTACGAGCAGTACTTC
J gene: TRBJ2-1; clone size: NA; V gene: TRBV18; D gene: TRBD2; CDR3 protein: CASSPQAAGVRAEQFF; CDR3 DNA: TGTGCCAGCTCACCACAGGCAGCGGGAGTTAGGGCTGAGCAGTTCTTC
J gene: TRBJ1-1; clone size: NA; V gene: TRBV11-3; D gene: NA; CDR3 protein: CASSFGRSIPEAFF; CDR3 DNA: TGTGCCAGCAGCTTCGGCAGGTCCATACCTGAAGCTTTCTTT
J gene: TRBJ1-1; clone size: once; V gene: TRBV6-5; D gene: TRBD1; CDR3 protein: CASSYTRGRLNTEAFF; CDR3 DNA: TGTGCCAGCAGTTACACCAGGGGGCGCCTGAACACTGAAGCTTTCTTT
J gene: TRBJ1-6; clone size: NA; V gene: TRBV6-2/TRBV6-3; D gene: TRBD1; CDR3 protein: CASSYRGQGVWPLHF; CDR3 DNA: TGTGCCAGCAGTTACCGGGGACAGGGAGTTTGGCCCCTCCACTTT